This TCR beta chain was found in a study of cytomegalovirus exposure and HLA in healthy donors. PCR primers comprised 60 Vbeta and 13 Jbeta primers. Assay used: immunoSEQ multiplex PCR; TCRdb lists only in-frame clones, some missing. The sample lists about 120,000 clones, approximately 74% occurring once. In germline, CDR1 is MDHEN, CDR2 SYDVKM. The CDR3 length is 16 residues. V lost 8 bases and J lost 6; bases outside the gene matches: 16. The TCR originated in a man aged 40-49 years in good health and CMV-seropositive. Sample: PBMCs. The V gene is TRBV28, the J gene TRBJ1-5; 7 bases fit TRBD1. CDR3 in DNA: TGTGCCAGCCTAACCCCGGGACAGTGGGGAGGTCAGCCCCAGCATTTT. Its protein is CASLTPGQWGGQPQHF.